These 13 T cell receptor beta chains originate from one sample sequenced in a study of CD8 T cells in Susac syndrome. Random hexamers were used to reverse transcribe an amount of about 0.5 to 1 ug RNA. TCRdb reprocessed the immunoSEQ multiplex PCR reads via MiXCR and lists one record per CDR3 protein. Of 250,000 to 350,000 distinct CDR3 sequences listed, under 95% are singletons. Source material: CD4+ T cells from PBMCs. These receptors all come from a human donor with multiple sclerosis.

This chain links TRBV6-1 with TRBJ1-1; no clear D. V was trimmed by 2 bases and J by 7 bases, leaving 11 bases between them. Germline V gives CDR1 MNHNS, CDR2 SASEGT. CDR3 length equals 13 residues. CDR3 protein: CASSEWEKDEAFF. For the CDR3, the DNA is TGTGCCAGCAGTGAATGGGAAAAAGATGAAGCTTTCTTT.

The J gene is TRBJ2-5, the V gene TRBV9; 9 nucleotides align to TRBD2. Germline V gene sequence: CDR1 SGDLS, CDR2 YYNGEE. After removal of 3 bases from V and 2 bases from J, the junction contained 11 bases not matched to a gene. CDR3 length: 17 amino acids. The CDR3 bases are TGTGCCAGCAGCGAGGGGAGGACTAGCGCTTATCAAGAGACCCAGTACTTC. As protein: CASSEGRTSAYQETQYF.

J is TRBJ2-1 and V is TRBV29-1; 8 positions match TRBD2. V shed 0 bases and J 7 bases; nucleotides not matched to a gene: 8. Germline CDR1 is SQVTM and CDR2 is ANQGSEA. The CDR3 is 15 amino acids. This CDR3 is CSVEDNREGLNEQFF. The CDR3, as DNA: TGCAGCGTTGAAGATAACCGGGAGGGCCTTAATGAGCAGTTCTTC.

V usage is TRBV2 and J usage is TRBJ1-5; weak D call: TRBD1 (6 bases). Germline CDR1 SNHLY, CDR2 FYNNEI. Trimming removed 9 bases from V and 5 bases from J, with 17 bases in between. The length of the CDR3 is 14 residues. CDR3 sequence (DNA): TGTGCCAGTCGGGGGCCGCGAGGTTATCAGCCCCAGCATTTT. Translated: CASRGPRGYQPQHF.

This sequence joins TRBV30 and TRBJ1-2, with D unclear. V shed 0 bases and J shed 3 bases, with 5 bases lying between them. Germline lookup yields CDR1 GTSNPN and CDR2 SVGIG (reference sequence). This CDR3 is built from 12 residues. The CDR3 region has the DNA TGTGCCTGGAGTGTGGCAGACTATGGCTACACCTTC. This encodes CAWSVADYGYTF.

The chain employs TRBV5-1 and TRBJ2-1; D call uncertain. The CDR3 covers 14 residues. V lost 0 bases to trimming and J lost 9 bases, with 13 bases between them. CDR1 and CDR2 (germline): SGHRS, YFSETQ. The chain's CDR3 is CASSLARGSGEQFF. The DNA for the CDR3 is TGCGCCAGCAGCTTGGCGCGTGGGTCGGGTGAGCAGTTCTTC.

The chain carries TRBV20-1 and TRBJ2-7; D is ambiguous. V lost 3 bases and J lost 7, with 16 bases in between. This CDR3 has 13 amino acids. Germline V CDR1 and CDR2: DFQATT, SNEGSKA (reference sequence). The CDR3 protein is CSARTSPPIEQYF. In nucleotides, the CDR3 is TGCAGTGCTAGGACCTCTCCGCCCATAGAGCAGTACTTC.

The chain recombines TRBV6-6 with TRBJ2-1; 8 bases line up with TRBD2. This CDR3 comprises 14 residues. From germline, CDR1 is MNHNY and CDR2 SVGAGI (reference sequence). V gave up 0 bases and J gave up 6 bases; unmatched junction bases: 1. DNA of the CDR3: TGTGCCAGCAGTTACTCGCTAGCGGGCAATGAGCAGTTCTTC. Protein: CASSYSLAGNEQFF.

The chain is built from TRBV27 and TRBJ2-1; 7 positions agree with TRBD1. The CDR3 runs 13 residues. The germline CDR1 and CDR2 sequences are MNHEY and SMNVEV (reference sequence). With V trimmed by 5 bases and J by 15 bases, 13 bases remained unmatched. The CDR3 region has the DNA TGTGCCAGCAGTCACACGGCAGGGGGTCCGCCGTTCTTC. This sequence encodes CASSHTAGGPPFF.

The V call is TRBV6-2 or TRBV6-3, the J call TRBJ1-5; 8 bases align to TRBD1. Germline CDR1 is MNHEY and CDR2 is SVGEGT. V was clipped by 6 bases and J by 4 bases; unmatched bases: 11. This CDR3 comprises 16 residues. CDR3: CASRETGVGGNQPQHF. The CDR3 bases are TGTGCCAGCAGGGAGACAGGGGTTGGTGGTAATCAGCCCCAGCATTTT.

The V and J genes are TRBV5-6 and TRBJ2-3; D uncertain. The CDR3 length is 12 residues. Germline loops: CDR1 SGHDT, CDR2 YYEEEE. V dropped 6 bases and J dropped 4 bases, with 9 bases sitting between them. The CDR3 is CASKGYSDTQYF. In nucleotides, the CDR3 is TGTGCCAGCAAGGGCTATTCAGATACGCAGTATTTT.

J is TRBJ1-2 and V is TRBV20-1; 11 bases align to TRBD1. This CDR3 has 14 amino acids. The V and J ends lost 6 bases and 8 bases, in that order; junction bases with no gene match: 11. Germline CDR1 DFQATT, CDR2 SNEGSKA (reference sequence). The CDR3 DNA follows: TGCAGTGCAGAGGACAGGGGGCGAATGGGAGGCTACACCTTC. Its protein product is CSAEDRGRMGGYTF.

Turning to this clonotype: As the CDR3 is not closed by the conserved phenylalanine or tryptophan, this likely results from a read error. The chain uses TRBV5-4 and TRBJ1-1; TRBD1 might be the D (5 bases). The CDR3 totals 14 residues. With 4 bases removed from V and 5 bases from J, the gap between germline ends came to 15 bases. Germline-derived CDR1 and CDR2 are SGHNT and YYREEE (reference sequence). The CDR3 bases are TGTGCCAGCAGCCCTCGATGGGGGAGGACTGAAGCTTTCCTT. Its protein product is CASSPRWGRTEAFL.